A selection of T cell receptor beta chains follows, all from one sample in a study of circulating and synovial CD4+ cells in juvenile arthritis. Sequencing used immunoSEQ multiplex PCR; TCRdb keeps in-frame clones, though not all of them. In the table there are about 30,000 clones, roughly 95% of which are singletons. Sequencing was done on a sample of CD4+ T cells from blood. These receptors originate from a human donor with juvenile idiopathic arthritis. The CDR3 runs from the conserved cysteine through the conserved F or W. A D gene is named only where the DNA matches it firmly. A clone size is listed for some rows: how often the clone was seen (once, few, many), or a class if it is expanded.

clone_size j_call v_call d_call cdr3_aa cdr3_nt
- TRBJ2-5 TRBV4-1 - CASSQPAPAGLSRETQYF TGCGCCAGCAGCCAGCCAGCTCCGGCGGGACTTTCTCGGGAGACCCAGTACTTC
once TRBJ2-3 TRBV5-1 TRBD2 CASSWAGDTDTQYF TGCGCCAGCAGCTGGGCGGGAGACACAGATACGCAGTATTTT
- TRBJ2-3 TRBV7-3 TRBD2 CASSLNLAGDTQYF TGTGCCAGCAGCTTAAATCTAGCGGGAGACACGCAGTATTTT
- TRBJ2-5 TRBV6-1 - CASSERRTQYF TGTGCCAGCAGTGAACGGAGGACCCAGTACTTC
- TRBJ2-5 TRBV27 TRBD2 CARRLAGVSLGAQYF TGTGCCCGCCGACTAGCGGGTGTCTCTCTTGGGGCCCAGTACTTC
- TRBJ2-2 TRBV5-1 TRBD2 CASSLLAGGLAGELFF TGCGCCAGCAGCTTACTAGCGGGAGGGCTGGCCGGGGAGCTGTTTTTT
- TRBJ2-2 TRBV19 TRBD2 CASSTGTRTGELFF TGTGCCAGTAGTACGGGGACTAGAACCGGGGAGCTGTTTTTT
- TRBJ2-1 TRBV27 TRBD2 CASSLRGRAQNEQFF TGTGCCAGCAGTTTAAGAGGGAGGGCCCAGAATGAGCAGTTCTTC
- TRBJ2-1 TRBV5-1 TRBD2 CASSLSGSRIF TGCGCCAGCAGCTTAAGCGGGAGTCGGATCTTC
- TRBJ2-7 TRBV9 TRBD1 CASSRDSSYEQYF TGTGCCAGCAGCCGGGACAGCTCCTACGAGCAGTACTTC
- TRBJ2-7 TRBV5-1 TRBD1 CASSVQGVTYEQYF TGCGCCAGCAGCGTCCAGGGGGTCACCTACGAGCAGTACTTC
- TRBJ1-5 TRBV7-9 - CASSTGYQPQHF TGTGCCAGCAGTACAGGGTACCAGCCCCAGCATTTT
- TRBJ2-1 TRBV27 TRBD2 CASSSLAGRNEQFF TGTGCCAGCAGTAGTCTAGCGGGCCGCAATGAGCAGTTCTTC
- TRBJ2-3 TRBV27 - CASSFLYLTDTQYF TGTGCCAGCAGTTTCCTCTACCTCACAGATACGCAGTATTTT
- TRBJ2-1 TRBV2 - CASSGTVGGEQFF TGTGCCAGTTCCGGGACAGTGGGGGGTGAGCAGTTCTTC
few TRBJ1-5 TRBV6-6 TRBD1 CASSYSSQGAHQPQHF TGTGCCAGCAGTTACTCGTCGCAGGGGGCCCATCAGCCCCAGCATTTT
- TRBJ2-2 TRBV5-1 - CASRGRISGELFF TGCGCCAGCAGGGGGCGAATTTCCGGGGAGCTGTTTTTT
few TRBJ2-2 TRBV7-3 TRBD2 CASSRTSGRVAGELFF TGTGCCAGCAGCCGGACTAGCGGGAGGGTCGCCGGGGAGCTGTTTTTT
- TRBJ2-1 TRBV28 - CASSEQQGPQFF TGTGCCAGCAGTGAACAACAGGGTCCGCAGTTCTTC
- TRBJ2-2 TRBV7-8 TRBD2 CASYKGSGRANTGELFF TGTGCCAGCTACAAGGGATCCGGGAGGGCGAACACCGGGGAGCTGTTTTTT
- TRBJ1-3 TRBV6-5 - CASSPPIGGNTIYF TGTGCCAGCAGTCCGCCTATCGGGGGAAACACCATATATTTT
- TRBJ2-1 TRBV21-1 - CASRHPCGSPTGEYNEQFF TGTGCCAGCAGACATCCGTGCGGGAGCCCCACAGGTGAATACAATGAGCAGTTCTTC
- TRBJ2-3 TRBV5-6 - CASSQGDTQYF TGTGCCAGCAGTCAGGGAGATACGCAGTATTTT
once TRBJ2-1 TRBV29-1 TRBD2 CSVDYSGLAGGNEQFF TGCAGCGTTGACTACTCGGGACTAGCGGGAGGGAATGAGCAGTTCTTC
- TRBJ2-7 TRBV4-2 TRBD1 CASSQRYRGSYEQYF TGTGCCAGCAGCCAACGCTACAGGGGATCCTACGAGCAGTACTTC
- TRBJ2-7 TRBV7-6 - CASSFSGTYEQYF TGTGCCAGCAGCTTTTCCGGGACCTACGAGCAGTACTTC
- TRBJ1-1 TRBV27 - CASSLYRMGGEAFF TGTGCCAGCAGTTTATATAGGATGGGAGGTGAAGCTTTCTTT
- TRBJ2-5 TRBV27 - CASSLLAGLNRETQYF TGTGCCAGCAGTTTACTGGCAGGGCTAAACCGGGAGACCCAGTACTTC
once TRBJ2-2 TRBV6-5 TRBD2 CASRRSGRAPGELFF TGTGCCAGCAGGAGGAGCGGGAGAGCACCCGGGGAGCTGTTTTTT
once TRBJ1-2 TRBV7-2 TRBD1 CASSPGTGYYGYTF TGTGCCAGCAGCCCCGGGACAGGATACTATGGCTACACCTTC
- TRBJ2-3 TRBV5-1 TRBD1 CASSFDRGLGSTDTQYF TGCGCCAGCAGCTTCGACAGGGGGCTTGGGAGCACAGATACGCAGTATTTT
- TRBJ2-1 TRBV7-6 TRBD2 CASSLLGRLADWAPYNEQFF TGTGCCAGCAGCTTACTCGGGCGGCTAGCGGATTGGGCCCCCTACAATGAGCAGTTCTTC
- TRBJ2-7 TRBV2 TRBD2 CASSVSGRTNEQYF TGTGCCAGCAGTGTTAGCGGGAGGACGAACGAGCAGTACTTC
- TRBJ2-1 TRBV5-4 TRBD1 CASSLGLGQGYYNEQFF TGTGCCAGCAGCTTGGGATTGGGACAGGGCTATTACAATGAGCAGTTCTTC
- TRBJ2-3 TRBV7-8 TRBD2 CASSARTSGSPTDTQYF TGTGCCAGCAGCGCCCGGACTAGCGGGAGTCCCACAGATACGCAGTATTTT
once TRBJ1-5 TRBV21-1 - CASSKGHIVDQPQHF TGTGCCAGCAGCAAAGGACATATAGTGGATCAGCCCCAGCATTTT
- TRBJ2-2 TRBV19 - CASSVATGMISMNTGELFF TGTGCCTCCTCCGTCGCGACAGGAATGATCTCAATGAACACCGGGGAGCTGTTTTTT
- TRBJ1-1 TRBV10-3 - CAIRDTEMNTEAFF TGTGCCATACGGGACACGGAGATGAACACTGAAGCTTTCTTT
- TRBJ1-1 TRBV9 TRBD1 CASSATAGTAEAFF TGTGCCAGCAGCGCGACGGCCGGGACAGCCGAAGCTTTCTTT
- TRBJ2-7 TRBV2 - CASSSNKAYEQYF TGTGCCAGCTCTTCGAACAAAGCCTACGAGCAGTACTTC
- TRBJ2-5 TRBV2 TRBD2 CASRLRLAGAGETQYF TGTGCCAGCAGATTAAGACTAGCGGGAGCGGGGGAGACCCAGTACTTC
- TRBJ1-4 TRBV6-6 - CASSGNEKLFF TGTGCCAGCAGCGGGAATGAAAAACTGTTTTTT
- TRBJ2-2 TRBV5-5 TRBD1 CASSLQGADTGELFF TGTGCCAGCAGCCTACAGGGGGCGGACACCGGGGAGCTGTTTTTT
- TRBJ2-3 TRBV7-8 - CASSLARVWGQSTDTQYF TGTGCCAGCAGCTTAGCGCGGGTGTGGGGGCAAAGCACAGATACGCAGTATTTT
- TRBJ2-7 TRBV7-2 TRBD2 CASSWAASGSIDYEQYF TGTGCCAGCAGCTGGGCGGCTAGCGGGAGCATAGACTACGAGCAGTACTTC
once TRBJ1-2 TRBV19 - CASSIDNEADYGYTF TGTGCCAGTAGTATAGATAATGAGGCAGACTATGGCTACACCTTC
- TRBJ2-3 TRBV2 - CASMTGTSTDTQYF TGTGCCAGCATGACAGGGACTAGCACAGATACGCAGTATTTT
- TRBJ2-7 TRBV9 TRBD1 CASSQGQGSSYEQYF TGTGCCAGCAGCCAAGGACAGGGCAGCTCCTACGAGCAGTACTTC
- TRBJ1-6 TRBV11-2 - CASSLGPPQNSYNSPLHF TGTGCCAGCAGCTTAGGCCCTCCCCAGAATTCCTATAATTCACCCCTCCACTTT
- TRBJ2-5 TRBV29-1 TRBD1 CSVARGRETQYF TGCAGCGTTGCGAGGGGGCGAGAGACCCAGTACTTC
- TRBJ2-1 TRBV19 TRBD2 CASSIGNGLAGVYNEQFF TGTGCCAGTAGTATAGGGAATGGACTAGCGGGAGTTTACAATGAGCAGTTCTTC
- TRBJ2-2 TRBV7-3 - CASSLDWNTGELFF TGTGCCAGCAGCTTAGACTGGAACACCGGGGAGCTGTTTTTT
- TRBJ1-5 TRBV19 TRBD1 CASSISTTGPQPQHF TGTGCCAGTAGTATAAGTACGACAGGGCCTCAGCCCCAGCATTTT
- TRBJ2-1 TRBV2 TRBD2 CASKGRGGGHNEQFF TGTGCCAGCAAGGGGAGGGGAGGCGGCCACAATGAGCAGTTCTTC
- TRBJ2-5 TRBV9 TRBD2 CASSGGTSGRAAETQYF TGTGCCAGCAGCGGAGGGACTAGCGGGAGGGCCGCAGAGACCCAGTACTTC